This section outlines one TCR beta chain sequence together with its context. Trimming took 8 bases from V and 0 from J; bases not matched to a gene: 7. The CDR3 has 14 residues. Germline CDR1 reads SNHLY; CDR2 reads FYNNEI. This entry comes from a study of PD-1 blockade in mismatch repair-deficient tumors. Method: immunoSEQ multiplex PCR; TCRdb's copy keeps in-frame clones and lacks some. The sample has about 63,000 clones; roughly 88% are singletons. The material sequenced was peripheral blood, taken 52 weeks after starting pembrolizumab. The rearrangement links TRBV2 to TRBJ2-7; 7 bases fit TRBD2. The TCR comes from an adult with mismatch repair-deficient cancer. Here the CDR3 DNA reads TGTGCCAGCCGGACTAGGATCGACTCCTACGAGCAGTACTTC. Translation: CASRTRIDSYEQYF.